This passage covers 12 T cell receptor beta chains from one sample sequenced in a study of cytotoxic CD8 clonotypes in ibrutinib-treated CLL. The repertoire was sequenced with immunoSEQ multiplex PCR; TCRdb's copy has only in-frame clones and lacks some. The sample has hundreds of thousands of clones, 60% to 75% seen once. The specimen was PBMCs, collected after 24 months of ibrutinib treatment. These receptors originate from a human donor with chronic lymphocytic leukemia.

This chain uses TRBV28 with TRBJ1-5; possible D gene TRBD1, 6 bases. The V and J ends lost 7 bases and 2 bases respectively, with 9 bases between them. This CDR3 region has 13 residues. Germline-derived CDR1 and CDR2 are MDHEN and SYDVKM. The CDR3 sequence is CASKQGGNQPQHF. Here the CDR3 DNA reads TGTGCCAGCAAACAGGGTGGCAATCAGCCCCAGCATTTT.

The chain is built from TRBV30 and TRBJ2-6; D not resolved. The CDR3 totals 15 residues. Trimming took off 2 bases at V and 2 bases at J, with 10 bases between the two ends. Germline CDR1 GTSNPN, CDR2 SVGIG (reference sequence). CDR3 loop: CAWSFQLPGANVLTF. CDR3 nucleotides: TGTGCCTGGAGTTTCCAACTGCCTGGGGCCAACGTCCTGACTTTC.

This clone has only a few counts. The V gene is TRBV28, the J gene TRBJ1-1; D gene unclear. The V gene lost 7 bases and the J gene lost 1 base, with 13 bases spanning the gap. The CDR3 sequence is 14 residues long. CDR1 is MDHEN and CDR2 is SYDVKM in the germline V gene. The CDR3 protein is CASTQRRGNTEAFF. The CDR3 DNA reads TGTGCCAGCACTCAACGCCGGGGGAACACTGAAGCTTTCTTT.

The chain uses TRBV30 and TRBJ2-5; TRBD1 matches at 9 bases. The CDR3 is made up of 14 amino acids. V dropped 4 bases and J dropped 5; count of bases not matched to a gene: 8. Per the germline V gene, CDR1 is GTSNPN and CDR2 is SVGIG (reference sequence). The CDR3: CAWKQHRGRETQYF. CDR3 nucleotides: TGTGCCTGGAAACAACACAGGGGGCGGGAGACCCAGTACTTC. The full variable domain, rest sourced from reference TRBV30 and TRBJ2-5, is SQTIHQWPATLVQPVGSPLSLECTVEGTSNPNLYWYRQAAGRGLQLLFYSVGIGQISSEVPQNLSASRPQDRQFILSSKKLLLSDSGFYLCAWKQHRGRETQYFGPGTRLLVL.

This sequence joins TRBV7-9 and TRBJ2-1; D gene ambiguous. Trimming pared 1 base from V and 5 bases from J, leaving 9 bases between. The CDR3 covers 14 residues. Per the germline V gene, CDR1 is SEHNR and CDR2 is FQNEAQ (reference sequence). The CDR3 DNA is TGTGCCAGCAGCTTAGGGTCGGACCACAATGAGCAGTTCTTC. This sequence encodes CASSLGSDHNEQFF.

Turning to this clone: Since no conserved phenylalanine or tryptophan closes the CDR3, a read error is the likely cause. No DNA is shown, since the ends of the CDR3 on it are uncertain; the CDR3 is the one TCRdb lists. The CDR3 sequence: CASSSSGQEYS. The chain recombines TRBV5-1 with TRBJ2-3; the D call in the table, TRBD1, was not verified against the DNA. The CDR3 spans 11 residues, counting both ends. Germline V gives CDR1 SGHRS, CDR2 YFSETQ.

The chain joins TRBV5-1 to TRBJ2-7, with 9 positions matching TRBD2. Germline V gene lookup returns CDR1 SGHRS and CDR2 YFSETQ. Germline trimming cut 4 bases from V and 4 bases from J; bases unmatched to any gene: 15. The CDR3 loop spans 17 amino acids. CDR3 DNA: TGCGCCAGCAGCCTTAGCCTGACTAGCGGAGCCTTATACGAGCAGTACTTC. It yields the protein CASSLSLTSGALYEQYF.

The rearrangement uses TRBV9 and TRBJ2-2; D remains ambiguous. Germline CDR1 reads SGDLS; CDR2 reads YYNGEE. The V gene lost 0 bases and the J gene lost 6 bases, with 3 bases spanning the gap. This CDR3 region has 12 residues. The chain's CDR3 is CASSVDPGELFF. CDR3 DNA: TGTGCCAGCAGCGTAGATCCCGGGGAGCTGTTTTTT.

This clone has just a few counts. The chain carries TRBV6-5 and TRBJ2-7; D is unclear. Germline assignment: CDR1 MNHEY and CDR2 SVGAGI. This CDR3 region has 11 residues. The V gene lost 2 bases and the J gene lost 6 bases, with 5 bases spanning the gap. CDR3 sequence: CASSYDLEQYF. CDR3 DNA: TGTGCCAGCAGTTACGACCTCGAGCAGTACTTC.

This clone was observed a handful of times. V usage is TRBV6-5 and J usage is TRBJ1-2, with D perhaps TRBD1 (6 bases). The V and J ends lost 2 bases and 2 bases respectively, with 6 bases between them. Germline-derived CDR1 and CDR2 are MNHEY and SVGAGI. The CDR3 covers 13 residues. The CDR3 spells CASSYDRNYGYTF. In DNA, the CDR3 is TGTGCCAGCAGTTACGACAGGAACTATGGCTACACCTTC.

V and J are TRBV28 and TRBJ1-5; D unresolved. Germline CDR1 is MDHEN and CDR2 is SYDVKM. CDR3 length: 14 residues. V lost 6 bases and J lost 0, with 9 bases in between. The CDR3 is CASRAYDSNQPQHF. In DNA, the CDR3 is TGTGCCAGCAGGGCGTACGATAGCAATCAGCCCCAGCATTTT. Together with reference TRBV28 and TRBJ1-5, the CDR3 gives the full variable domain: DVKVTQSSRYLVKRTGEKVFLECVQDMDHENMFWYRQDPGLGLRLIYFSYDVKMKEKGDIPEGYSVSREKKERFSLILESASTNQTSMYLCASRAYDSNQPQHFGDGTRLSIL.

The chain joins TRBV7-2 to TRBJ2-7, with TRBD2 as a possible D gene (6 bases). CDR1 and CDR2 (germline): SGHTA, FQGNSA. V lost 1 base, J lost 1 base, and 11 bases lay in between. CDR3 length: 15 amino acids. Here the CDR3 DNA reads TGTGCCAGCAGCTTAGATTCGCGGGGATCCTACGAGCAGTACTTC. Translation gives CASSLDSRGSYEQYF.